This T cell receptor (beta chain) was captured in a study of human T cells and chemical hapten exposure. The library put unique molecular identifiers onto individual cDNA molecules. Each CDR3 protein gets one entry after TCRdb re-called the RACE reads with MiXCR. The table shows approximately 95,000 distinct CDR3 sequences, with over 10% occurring only once. Sample time point: patch test 2, 6 weeks after DPC sensitization. Noted treatment: therapeutic diphenylcyclopropenone sensitization with weekly scalp DPC. Blood draws came before every patch-test application. This clonotype was observed at least ten times. The receptor was derived from a middle-aged woman with alopecia areata. Some clones in this sample may be carry-over from other donors' samples. The sample consisted of whole blood, taken in connection with sensitization to the hapten diphenylcyclopropenone (DPC).

DNA for the CDR3: TGTGCCAGCAGCCCTACCGGGACCAAAAACATTCAGTACTTC. Residues: CASSPTGTKNIQYF. This chain links TRBV11-2 with TRBJ2-4, with D possibly being TRBD2 (5 bases). This CDR3 spans 14 amino acids. V lost 5 bases and J lost 2, with 10 bases in between. Germline-derived CDR1 and CDR2 are SGHAT and FQNNGV.